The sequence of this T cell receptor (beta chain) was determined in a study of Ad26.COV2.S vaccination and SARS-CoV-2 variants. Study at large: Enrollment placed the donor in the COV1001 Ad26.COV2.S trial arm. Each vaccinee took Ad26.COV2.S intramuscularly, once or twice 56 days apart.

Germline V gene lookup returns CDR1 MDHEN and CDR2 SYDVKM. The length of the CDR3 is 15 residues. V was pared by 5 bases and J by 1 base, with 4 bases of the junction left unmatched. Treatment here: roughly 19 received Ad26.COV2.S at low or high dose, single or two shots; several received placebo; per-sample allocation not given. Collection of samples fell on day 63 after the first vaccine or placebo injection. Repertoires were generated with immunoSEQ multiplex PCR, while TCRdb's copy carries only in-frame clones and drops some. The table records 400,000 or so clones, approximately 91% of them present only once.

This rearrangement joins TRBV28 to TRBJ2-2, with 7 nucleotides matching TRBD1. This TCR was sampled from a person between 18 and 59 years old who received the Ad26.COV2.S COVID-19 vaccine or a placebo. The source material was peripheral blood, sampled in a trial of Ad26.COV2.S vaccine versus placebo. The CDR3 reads CASSVWTGNTGELFF. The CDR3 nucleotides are TGTGCCAGCAGTGTGTGGACAGGGAACACCGGGGAGCTGTTTTTT.